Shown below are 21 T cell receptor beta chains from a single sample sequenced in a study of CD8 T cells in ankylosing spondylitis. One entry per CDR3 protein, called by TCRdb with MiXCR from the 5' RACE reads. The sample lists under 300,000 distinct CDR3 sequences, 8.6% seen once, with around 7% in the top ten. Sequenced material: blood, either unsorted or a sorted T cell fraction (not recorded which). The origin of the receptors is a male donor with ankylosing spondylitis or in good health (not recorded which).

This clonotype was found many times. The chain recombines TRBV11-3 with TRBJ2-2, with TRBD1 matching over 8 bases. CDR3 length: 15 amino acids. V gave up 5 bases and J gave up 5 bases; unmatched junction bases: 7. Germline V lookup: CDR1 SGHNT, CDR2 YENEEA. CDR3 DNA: TGTGCCAGCAGCGTAACAGGGGGAGTAACCGGGGAGCTGTTTTTT. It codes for CASSVTGGVTGELFF.

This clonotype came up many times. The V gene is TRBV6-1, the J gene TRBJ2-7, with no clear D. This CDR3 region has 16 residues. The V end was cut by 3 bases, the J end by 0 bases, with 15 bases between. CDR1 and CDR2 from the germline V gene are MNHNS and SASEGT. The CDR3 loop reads CASSENGQDSSYEQYF. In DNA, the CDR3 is TGTGCCAGCAGTGAGAACGGCCAGGATAGCTCCTACGAGCAGTACTTC.

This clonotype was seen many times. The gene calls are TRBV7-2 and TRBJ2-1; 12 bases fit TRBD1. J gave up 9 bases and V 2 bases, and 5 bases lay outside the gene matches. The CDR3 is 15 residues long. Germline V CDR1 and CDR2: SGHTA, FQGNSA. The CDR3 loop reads CASSLRWDRGREQFF. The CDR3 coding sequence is TGTGCCAGCAGCTTACGTTGGGACAGGGGGCGTGAGCAGTTCTTC. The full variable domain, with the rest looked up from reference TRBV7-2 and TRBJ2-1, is GAGVSQSPSNKVTEKGKDVELRCDPISGHTALYWYRQSLGQGLEFLIYFQGNSAPDKSGLPSDRFSAERTGGSVSTLTIQRTQQEDSAVYLCASSLRWDRGREQFFGPGTRLTVL.

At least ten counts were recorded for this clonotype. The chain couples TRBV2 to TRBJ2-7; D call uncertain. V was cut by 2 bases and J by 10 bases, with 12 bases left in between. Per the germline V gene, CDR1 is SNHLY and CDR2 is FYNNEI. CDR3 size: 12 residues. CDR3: CASSELQLIQYF. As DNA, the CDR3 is TGTGCCAGCAGTGAACTCCAGCTAATACAGTACTTC.

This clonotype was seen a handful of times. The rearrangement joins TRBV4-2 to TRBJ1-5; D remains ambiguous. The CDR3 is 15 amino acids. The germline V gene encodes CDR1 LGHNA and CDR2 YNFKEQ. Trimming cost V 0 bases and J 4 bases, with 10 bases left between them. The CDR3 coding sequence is TGTGCCAGCAGCCAAGATTACACTGGGAATCAGCCCCAGCATTTT. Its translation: CASSQDYTGNQPQHF.

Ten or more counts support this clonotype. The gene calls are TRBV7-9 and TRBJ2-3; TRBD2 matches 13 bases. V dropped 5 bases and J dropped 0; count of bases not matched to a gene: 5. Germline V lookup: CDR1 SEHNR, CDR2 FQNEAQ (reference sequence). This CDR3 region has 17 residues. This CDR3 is CASSRRGLAGSTDTQYF. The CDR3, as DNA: TGTGCCAGCAGCAGGAGGGGACTAGCGGGAAGCACAGATACGCAGTATTTT.

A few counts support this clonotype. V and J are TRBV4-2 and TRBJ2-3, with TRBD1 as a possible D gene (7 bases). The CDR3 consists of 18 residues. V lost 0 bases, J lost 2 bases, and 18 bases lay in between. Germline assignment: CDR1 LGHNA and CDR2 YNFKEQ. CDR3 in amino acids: CASSQDSRRGPTTDTQYF. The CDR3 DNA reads TGTGCCAGCAGCCAAGATTCTCGGAGGGGGCCGACCACAGATACGCAGTATTTT.

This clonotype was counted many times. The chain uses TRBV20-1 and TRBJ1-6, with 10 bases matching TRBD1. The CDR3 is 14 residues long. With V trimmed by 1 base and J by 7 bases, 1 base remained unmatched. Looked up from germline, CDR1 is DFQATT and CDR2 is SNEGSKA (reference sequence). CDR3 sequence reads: CSARGGQGNSPLHF. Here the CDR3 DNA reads TGCAGTGCTAGAGGGGGACAGGGGAATTCACCCCTCCACTTT.

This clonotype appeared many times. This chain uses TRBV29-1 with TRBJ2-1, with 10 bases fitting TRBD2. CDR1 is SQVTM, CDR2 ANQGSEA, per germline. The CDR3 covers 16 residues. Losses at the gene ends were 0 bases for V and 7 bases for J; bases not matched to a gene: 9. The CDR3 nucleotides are TGCAGCGTTGAAGATCGTCTAGCGGGAGTAGGTAATGAGCAGTTCTTC. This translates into CSVEDRLAGVGNEQFF.

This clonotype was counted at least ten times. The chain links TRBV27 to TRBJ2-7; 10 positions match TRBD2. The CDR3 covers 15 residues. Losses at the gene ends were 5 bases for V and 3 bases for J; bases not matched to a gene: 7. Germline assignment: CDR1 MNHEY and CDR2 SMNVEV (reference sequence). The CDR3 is CASSKPGLANYEQYF. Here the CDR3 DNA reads TGTGCCAGCAGTAAGCCGGGACTAGCGAACTACGAGCAGTACTTC.

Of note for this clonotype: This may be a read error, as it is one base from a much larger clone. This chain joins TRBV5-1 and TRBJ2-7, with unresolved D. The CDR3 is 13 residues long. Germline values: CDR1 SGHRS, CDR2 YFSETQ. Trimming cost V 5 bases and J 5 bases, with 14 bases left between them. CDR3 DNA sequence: TGCGCCAGCAGACGAGGCTGTTTGGACGAGCAGTACTTC. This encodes CASRRGCLDEQYF.

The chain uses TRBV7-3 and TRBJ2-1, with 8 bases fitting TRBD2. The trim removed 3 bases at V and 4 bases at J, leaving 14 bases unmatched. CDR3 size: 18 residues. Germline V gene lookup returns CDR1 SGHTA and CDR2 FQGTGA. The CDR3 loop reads CASSLWLAGAISYNEQFF. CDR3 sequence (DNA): TGTGCCAGCAGCTTGTGGCTAGCGGGTGCTATTTCGTACAATGAGCAGTTCTTC.

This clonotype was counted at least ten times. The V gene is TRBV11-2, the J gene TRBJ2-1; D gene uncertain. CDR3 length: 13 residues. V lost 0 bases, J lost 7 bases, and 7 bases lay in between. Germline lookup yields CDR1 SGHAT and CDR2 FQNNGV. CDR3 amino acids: CASSLDVANEQFF. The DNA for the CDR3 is TGTGCCAGCAGCTTAGATGTGGCAAATGAGCAGTTCTTC. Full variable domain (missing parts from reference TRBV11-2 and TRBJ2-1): EAGVAQSPRYKIIEKRQSVAFWCNPISGHATLYWYQQILGQGPKLLIQFQNNGVVDDSQLPKDRFSAERLKGVDSTLKIQPAKLEDSAVYLCASSLDVANEQFFGPGTRLTVL.

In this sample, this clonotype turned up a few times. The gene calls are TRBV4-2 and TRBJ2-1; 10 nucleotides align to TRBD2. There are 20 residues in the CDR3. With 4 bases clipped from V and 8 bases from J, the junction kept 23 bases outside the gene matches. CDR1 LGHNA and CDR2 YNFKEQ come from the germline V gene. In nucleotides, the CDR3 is TGTGCCAGCAGCCGCGCCGTAAGGCCTACTAGCGGGGTTTGGGGGGATGAGCAGTTCTTC. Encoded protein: CASSRAVRPTSGVWGDEQFF.

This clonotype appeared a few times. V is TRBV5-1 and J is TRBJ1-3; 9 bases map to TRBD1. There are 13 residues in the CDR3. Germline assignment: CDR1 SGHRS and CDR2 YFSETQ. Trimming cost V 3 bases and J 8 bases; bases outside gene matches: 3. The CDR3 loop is CASSYRTGDTIYF. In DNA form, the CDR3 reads TGCGCCAGCAGCTACCGGACAGGGGACACCATATATTTT.

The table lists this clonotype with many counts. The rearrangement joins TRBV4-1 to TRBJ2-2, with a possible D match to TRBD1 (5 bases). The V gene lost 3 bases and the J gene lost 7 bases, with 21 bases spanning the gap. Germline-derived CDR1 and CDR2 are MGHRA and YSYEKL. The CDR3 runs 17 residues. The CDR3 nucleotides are TGCGCCAGCAGCCATCCTAACGGTGTGGGGCAGGGCGGGGAGCTGTTTTTT. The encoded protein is CASSHPNGVGQGGELFF.

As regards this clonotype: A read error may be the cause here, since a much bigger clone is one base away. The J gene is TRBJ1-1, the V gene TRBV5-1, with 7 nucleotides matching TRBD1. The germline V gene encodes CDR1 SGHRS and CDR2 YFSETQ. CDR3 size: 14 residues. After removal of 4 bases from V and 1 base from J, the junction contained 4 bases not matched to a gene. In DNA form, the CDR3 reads TGCGCCAGCAGCCAGGGACAGAGGAACACTGAAGCTTTCTTT. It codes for CASSQGQRNTEAFF. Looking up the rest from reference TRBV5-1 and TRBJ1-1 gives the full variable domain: KAGVTQTPRYLIKTRGQQVTLSCSPISGHRSVSWYQQTPGQGLQFLFEYFSETQRNKGNFPGRFSGRQFSNSRSEMNVSTLELGDSALYLCASSQGQRNTEAFFGQGTRLTVV.

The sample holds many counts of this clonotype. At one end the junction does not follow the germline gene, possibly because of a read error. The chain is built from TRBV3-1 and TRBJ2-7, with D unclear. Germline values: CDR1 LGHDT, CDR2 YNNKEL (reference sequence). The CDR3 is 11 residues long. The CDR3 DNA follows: TGTGCCAGCAGCCAATCCTCCGAGCAGTACTTC. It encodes CASSQSSEQYF.

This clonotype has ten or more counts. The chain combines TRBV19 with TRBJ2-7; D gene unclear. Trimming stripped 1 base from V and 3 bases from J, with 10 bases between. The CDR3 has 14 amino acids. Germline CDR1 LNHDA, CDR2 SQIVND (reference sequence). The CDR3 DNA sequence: TGTGCCAGTAGTATAGGGAACAGAAACTACGAGCAGTACTTC. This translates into CASSIGNRNYEQYF. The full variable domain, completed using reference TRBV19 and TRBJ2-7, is DGGITQSPKYLFRKEGQNVTLSCEQNLNHDAMYWYRQDPGQGLRLIYYSQIVNDFQKGDIAEGYSVSREKKESFPLTVTSAQKNPTAFYLCASSIGNRNYEQYFGPGTRLTVT.

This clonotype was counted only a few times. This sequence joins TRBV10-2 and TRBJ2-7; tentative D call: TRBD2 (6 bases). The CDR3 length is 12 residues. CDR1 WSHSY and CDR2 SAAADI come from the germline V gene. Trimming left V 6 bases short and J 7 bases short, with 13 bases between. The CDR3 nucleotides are TGCGCCAGCAGCCCGGGACTCCGGGAGCAGTACTTC. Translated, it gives CASSPGLREQYF.

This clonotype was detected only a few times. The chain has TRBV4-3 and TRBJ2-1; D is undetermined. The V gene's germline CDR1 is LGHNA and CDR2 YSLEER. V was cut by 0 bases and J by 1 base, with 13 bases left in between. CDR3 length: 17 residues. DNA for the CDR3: TGCGCCAGCAGCCAAGATTGGCCTTCCGTGTCCTACAATGAGCAGTTCTTC. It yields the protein CASSQDWPSVSYNEQFF.